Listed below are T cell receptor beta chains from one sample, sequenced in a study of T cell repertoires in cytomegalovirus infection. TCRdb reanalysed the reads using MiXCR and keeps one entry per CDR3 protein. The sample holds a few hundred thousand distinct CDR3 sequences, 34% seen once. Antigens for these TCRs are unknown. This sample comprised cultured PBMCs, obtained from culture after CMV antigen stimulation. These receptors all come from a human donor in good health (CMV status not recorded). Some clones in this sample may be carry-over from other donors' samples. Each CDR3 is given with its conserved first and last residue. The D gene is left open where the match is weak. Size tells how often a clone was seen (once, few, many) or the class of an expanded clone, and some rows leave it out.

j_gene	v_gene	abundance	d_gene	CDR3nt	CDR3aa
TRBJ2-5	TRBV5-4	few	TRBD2	TGTGCCAGCAGTGGGCTAGCGGGAGGCGAAGAGACCCAGTACTTC	CASSGLAGGEETQYF
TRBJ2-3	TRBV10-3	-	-	TGTGCCATCAGTGACTCTACGGGAACAGATACGCAGTATTTT	CAISDSTGTDTQYF
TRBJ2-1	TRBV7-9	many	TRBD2	TGTGCCAGCAGCCCCGGGACTAGCGAGAACAATGAGCAGTTCTTC	CASSPGTSENNEQFF
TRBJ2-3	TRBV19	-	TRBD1	TGTGCCAGTAGTGCCGGACAGGGGCCCACAGATACGCAGTATTTT	CASSAGQGPTDTQYF
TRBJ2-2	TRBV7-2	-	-	TGTGCCAGCAGCTTAGGGGCTTTCACCGGGGAGCTGTTTTTT	CASSLGAFTGELFF
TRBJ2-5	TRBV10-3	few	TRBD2	TGTGCCATCAGCACCGGACTAGCGGGAGTAGAGACCCAGTACTTC	CAISTGLAGVETQYF
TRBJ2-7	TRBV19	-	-	TGTGCCAGTAGTCTCCAGAGGACCGCCTTCTACGAGCAGTACTTC	CASSLQRTAFYEQYF
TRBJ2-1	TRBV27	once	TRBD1	TGTGCCAGCAGTTTAAAGGTCGGGACAGGGAGTCATCATTCCTACAATGAGCAGTTCTTC	CASSLKVGTGSHHSYNEQFF
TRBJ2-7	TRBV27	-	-	TGTGCCAGCAGTTTCCGAGGGAGGCAAAGGGAGCAGTACTTC	CASSFRGRQREQYF
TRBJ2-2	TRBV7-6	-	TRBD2	TGTGCCAGCAGCTTAGGGCGGGAGGGGACCGGGGAGCTGTTTTTT	CASSLGREGTGELFF
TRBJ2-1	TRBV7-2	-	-	TGTGCCAGCAGCTTAAGGCATGAGCAGTTCTTC	CASSLRHEQFF
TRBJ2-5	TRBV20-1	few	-	TGCAGTGCTAGAGATAATCCTCCGACCCAGTACTTC	CSARDNPPTQYF
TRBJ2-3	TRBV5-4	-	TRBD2	TGTGCCAGCAGCTTGGTACTAGCGGGAGTCGAAGATACGCAGTATTTT	CASSLVLAGVEDTQYF
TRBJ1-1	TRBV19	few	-	TGTGCCAGTAGTATAGTATTGAACACTGAAGCTTTCTTT	CASSIVLNTEAFF
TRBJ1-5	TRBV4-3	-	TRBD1	TGCGCCAGCAGCCTCGGGACAGCTTATAGCAATCAGCCCCAGCATTTT	CASSLGTAYSNQPQHF
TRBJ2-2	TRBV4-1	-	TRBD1	TGCGCCAGCAGCCTTTTGGGGACAGGGATCACCGGGGAGCTGTTTTTT	CASSLLGTGITGELFF
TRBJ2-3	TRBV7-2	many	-	TGTGCCAGCAGCTTGTCTAGGCAGGGCACAGATACGCAGTATTTT	CASSLSRQGTDTQYF
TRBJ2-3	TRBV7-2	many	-	TGTGCCAGCAGCTTAATCCCCCGAGGGATTAGCACAGATACGCAGTATTTT	CASSLIPRGISTDTQYF
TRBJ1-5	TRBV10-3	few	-	TGTGCCATCAGACCCGGGGGAGGGCCCCAGCATTTT	CAIRPGGGPQHF
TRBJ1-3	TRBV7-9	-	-	TGTGCCAGCACCCAGGGACCGGGACACAAAATGCCCATATATTTT	CASTQGPGHKMPIYF
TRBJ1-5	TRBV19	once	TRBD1	TGTGCCAGTAGTCTCGGACAGGGGGCCACTAGCAATCAGCCCCAGCATTTT	CASSLGQGATSNQPQHF
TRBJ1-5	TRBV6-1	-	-	TGTGCCAGCGCCCCAGACAGGAGCAATCAGCCCCAGCATTTT	CASAPDRSNQPQHF
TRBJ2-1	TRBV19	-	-	TGTGCCAGTAGTCCGAGGGGCGGGACGCTCTGGAATGAGCAGTTCTTC	CASSPRGGTLWNEQFF
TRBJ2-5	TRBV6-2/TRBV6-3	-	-	TGTGCCAGCGGGGTTTGGCGGCAAGAGACCCAGTACTTC	CASGVWRQETQYF
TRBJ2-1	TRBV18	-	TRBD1	TGTGCCAGCTCACCACCTCCCGGGACAGTTTACAATGAGCAGTTCTTC	CASSPPPGTVYNEQFF
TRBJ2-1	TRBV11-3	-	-	TGTGCCAGCAGCTTAGATCCAAGCCGGAGCGATGAGCAGTTCTTC	CASSLDPSRSDEQFF
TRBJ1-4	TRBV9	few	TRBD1	TGTGCCAGCAGCCCCGGCGGACAGGCAACTAATGAAAAACTGTTTTTT	CASSPGGQATNEKLFF
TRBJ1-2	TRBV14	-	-	TGTGCCAGCAGCCGCGGGGGGCAGTATGGCTACACCTTC	CASSRGGQYGYTF
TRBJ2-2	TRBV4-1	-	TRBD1	TGCGCCAGCAGCCAAGTGGGACAGGGACCCGGGGAGCTGTTTTTT	CASSQVGQGPGELFF
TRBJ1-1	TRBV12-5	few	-	TGTGCTAGTGGTTTGGCGGACAGTCAGGCTTTCTTT	CASGLADSQAFF
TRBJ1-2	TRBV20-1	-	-	TGCAGTGCTAGGGCGGGATCCCTCTATGGCTACACCTTC	CSARAGSLYGYTF
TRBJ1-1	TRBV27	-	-	TGTGCCAGCAGTACGCCCCAAGGATTGCGGACTGAAGCTTTCTTT	CASSTPQGLRTEAFF